Described below is a single TCR beta chain sequence and its context. Where ophthalmopathy was present, donors had moderate-to-severe activity, CAS ≥3, NOSPECS ≥4 and duration under 3 months. The authors used Ficoll-Paque density gradient centrifugation to separate PBMCs. The input was roughly 10 ml of fresh peripheral blood. The data derive from a study of Graves' ophthalmopathy and Graves' hyperthyroidism. The CDR3 extends over 15 amino acids. The ends lost 4 bases at V and 0 bases at J; junction bases unmatched: 5. Germline lookup yields CDR1 DFQATT and CDR2 SNEGSKA (reference sequence). Amplification of the TCR beta CDR3 regions used RNA transcripts (as template). First-round RT-PCR used HTBI primers; second-round multiplex PCR followed. One entry per CDR3 protein, called by TCRdb with MiXCR from the multiplex PCR reads. The top ten hold approximately 43% of the sample, which has around 670,000 distinct CDR3 sequences, 40% seen once.

V is TRBV20-1 and J is TRBJ1-3; TRBD1 agrees at 8 bases. The clonotype originates from an adult man with Graves' ophthalmopathy. The sample consisted of peripheral blood. CDR3 sequence: CSANRGTSSGNTIYF. The CDR3 nucleotides read TGCAGTGCTAACAGGGGGACAAGCTCTGGAAACACCATATATTTT.